The rows below give T cell receptor beta chains drawn from one sample of a study of T cell responses to AZD1222 COVID-19 vaccine. TCRdb keeps only in-frame clones here, not all; method: immunoSEQ multiplex PCR. The table lists around 100,000 clones, about 93% of them singletons. Sequenced here: peripheral blood, sampled on day 0 of AZD1222 vaccination. These receptors all come from an adult in good health. The CDR3 runs from the conserved cysteine through the conserved F or W. The D gene is left open where the match is weak. Not every row has a clone size; where given, it reads once, few, many or a size class.

.	TRBJ1-3	TRBV5-1	.	13	TGCGCCAGCAGCTTAAACAGGGAGAACACCATATATTTT	CASSLNRENTIYF
.	TRBJ2-2	TRBV10-3	.	14	TGTGCCATCAGTGAGGGTTATAACACCGGGGAGCTGTTTTTT	CAISEGYNTGELFF
.	TRBJ1-1	TRBV12-3/TRBV12-4	.	13	TGTGCCAGCAGCCAGAGGGGGAACACTGAAGCTTTCTTT	CASSQRGNTEAFF
.	TRBJ2-7	TRBV11-2	.	15	TGTGCCAGCAGCCAAGGGAGGGGGACCACCTACGAGCAGTACTTC	CASSQGRGTTYEQYF
.	TRBJ1-6	TRBV28	TRBD1	14	TGTGCCAGCAAACAGACAGGGTACAATTCACCCCTCCACTTT	CASKQTGYNSPLHF
.	TRBJ1-1	TRBV6-5	.	13	TGTGCCAGCAGCCACGGGACCAACACTGAAGCTTTCTTT	CASSHGTNTEAFF
once	TRBJ2-5	TRBV11-2	TRBD2	15	TGTGCCAGCAGCGAACGGACTAGCGGGAGTGAGACCCAGTACTTC	CASSERTSGSETQYF
.	TRBJ2-7	TRBV7-2	.	9	TGTGCCAGCGGGTACGAGCAGTACTTC	CASGYEQYF
.	TRBJ2-6	TRBV24-1	.	16	TGTGCCACCAGTGGGGCGGTCTCGGGCTGGGCCAACGTCCTGACTTTC	CATSGAVSGWANVLTF
.	TRBJ1-2	TRBV7-8	.	15	TGTGCCAGCAGCTTAGGGGCGACAGAGGCCGTGGGCTACACCTTC	CASSLGATEAVGYTF
.	TRBJ2-1	TRBV7-2	.	16	TGTGCCAGCAGCTTAGGTTTGATACTATCCTACAATGAGCAGTTCTTC	CASSLGLILSYNEQFF
.	TRBJ2-6	TRBV6-1	.	15	TGTGCCAGCAGTGAACGGGATTCTGGGGCCAACGTCCTGACTTTC	CASSERDSGANVLTF
.	TRBJ1-1	TRBV28	.	14	TGTGCCAGCAGTAACAGGGCTATGGGGACTGAAGCTTTCTTT	CASSNRAMGTEAFF
once	TRBJ2-5	TRBV27	TRBD1	18	TGTGCCAGCAGTGCCTCATGGGACAGGGGGCGTCAACAAGAGACCCAGTACTTC	CASSASWDRGRQQETQYF
.	TRBJ1-2	TRBV28	TRBD1	16	TGTGCCAGCAGTTCCGGGACAGGGGGCGCGGGCTATGGCTACACCTTC	CASSSGTGGAGYGYTF
.	TRBJ2-1	TRBV28	.	16	TGTGCCAGCAGTTCGCCCAAGGGGCGGAGCTACAATGAGCAGTTCTTC	CASSSPKGRSYNEQFF
.	TRBJ2-3	TRBV7-9	.	13	TGTGCCAGCAGCTTCTCAATTTCAGATACGCAGTATTTT	CASSFSISDTQYF
once	TRBJ2-7	TRBV7-3	.	13	TGTGCCAGCAGCTTCAGTCGCGAGACCGAGCAGTACTTC	CASSFSRETEQYF
.	TRBJ2-7	TRBV3-1/TRBV3-2	TRBD2	16	TGTGCCAGCAGCCTTGGACTAGCCAAACTCTCCTACGAGCAGTACTTC	CASSLGLAKLSYEQYF
.	TRBJ1-1	TRBV18	.	14	TGTGCCAGCTCACTCATGGACAGGAACACTGAAGCTTTCTTT	CASSLMDRNTEAFF
once	TRBJ2-5	TRBV28	.	18	TGTGCCAGCAGTTTGATCGTGGGCAAGGTTCGGGATCGGGAGACCCAGTACTTC	CASSLIVGKVRDRETQYF
.	TRBJ2-5	TRBV3-1/TRBV3-2	TRBD2	15	TGTGCCAGCAGCCAGTGGACTAGCGGGAGTGAGACCCAGTACTTC	CASSQWTSGSETQYF
.	TRBJ1-2	TRBV27	.	17	TGTGCCAGCAGTCCTTCTTCGGTTGAGAGGGGGGCGCGGGGCTACACCTTC	CASSPSSVERGARGYTF
.	TRBJ2-1	TRBV30	TRBD2	15	TGTGCCTGGAACCAGCGGGAGAGCTCCTACAATGAGCAGTTCTTC	CAWNQRESSYNEQFF
.	TRBJ2-3	TRBV18	TRBD2	20	TGTGCCAGCTCACCATTTATGTCGTCGGGACTAGGGTCGTCGACAGATACGCAGTATTTT	CASSPFMSSGLGSSTDTQYF
.	TRBJ2-1	TRBV5-1	TRBD2	15	TGCGCCAGCAGCTCCCGGACTAGCGGGAGTGGTGAGCAGTTCTTC	CASSSRTSGSGEQFF
once	TRBJ2-1	TRBV19	TRBD2	18	TGTGCCAGTAGTCCCTCGACTAGCGGGAGGGCCCTTGGCAATGAGCAGTTCTTC	CASSPSTSGRALGNEQFF
.	TRBJ2-7	TRBV5-1	TRBD2	15	TGCGCCAGCAGCTGGGGGGGATTTAGCTCCTACGAGCAGTACTTC	CASSWGGFSSYEQYF
.	TRBJ1-5	TRBV7-2	TRBD1	15	TGTGCCAGCAGCGCAGACAGGGGGCGAAGTCAGCCCCAGCATTTT	CASSADRGRSQPQHF
.	TRBJ2-1	TRBV12-3/TRBV12-4	.	13	TGTGCCAGCAGTTTAGATTCGACGAACTCTGAGTTCTTC	CASSLDSTNSEFF
.	TRBJ1-5	TRBV2	TRBD1	12	TGTGCCAGTCGACAGGGGGTTTGGCCCCAGCATTTT	CASRQGVWPQHF
.	TRBJ2-7	TRBV7-2	.	16	TGTGCCAGCAGCGTTATGTGGAGAGGGGGGCCCTACGAGCAGTACTTC	CASSVMWRGGPYEQYF
few	TRBJ2-5	TRBV9	TRBD2	16	TGTGCCAGCAGCGTTCGTAGCGGGAGTTGGGGTGAGACCCAGTACTTC	CASSVRSGSWGETQYF
once	TRBJ1-5	TRBV5-1	TRBD1	15	TGCGCCAGCAGGGTCACAGGGGAGAGCAATCAGCCCCAGCATTTT	CASRVTGESNQPQHF
.	TRBJ1-5	TRBV6-5	TRBD1	14	TGTGCCAGCAACCCGACAGGGAGCAATCAGCCCCAGCATTTT	CASNPTGSNQPQHF
.	TRBJ2-3	TRBV6-5	.	15	TGTGCCAGCAGTTACTCCCTCAGTGGTACAGATACGCAGTATTTT	CASSYSLSGTDTQYF
.	TRBJ1-5	TRBV2	.	13	TGTGCCAGCAGTGAAGGCCAGCAGAGGGTCAAGCATTTT	CASSEGQQRVKHF
.	TRBJ1-4	TRBV2	TRBD1	16	TGTGCCAGCATGAGAGGGGGGACAGATACTAATGAAAAACTGTTTTTT	CASMRGGTDTNEKLFF
.	TRBJ2-4	TRBV5-1	TRBD1	16	TGCGCCAGCAGCTTGGGGCAGGGGGCGCCCAGCGGCATTCAGTACTTC	CASSLGQGAPSGIQYF
.	TRBJ1-1	TRBV6-5	.	15	TGTGCCAGCAGTTACTCGCCCAGCAAGAACACTGAAGCTTTCTTT	CASSYSPSKNTEAFF
.	TRBJ2-3	TRBV27	.	13	TGTGCCAGCAGTTTATGGGGGGAAAATACGCAGTATTTT	CASSLWGENTQYF
.	TRBJ2-3	TRBV7-9	.	17	TGTGCCAGCAGCTTAGCAAACCAGGGCGGGCTCGCAGATACGCAGTATTTT	CASSLANQGGLADTQYF
.	TRBJ2-7	TRBV28	TRBD2	15	TGTGCCAGCAGTGAGACTAGCGGGACAACCTACGAGCAGTACTTC	CASSETSGTTYEQYF
.	TRBJ1-5	TRBV28	TRBD1	16	TGTGCCAGCAGTCAACCAGGGGGCGTGGGGAATCAGCCCCAGCATTTT	CASSQPGGVGNQPQHF
.	TRBJ1-3	TRBV5-4	.	12	TGTGCCCTGGGGGGAGGTGGAAACACCATATATTTT	CALGGGGNTIYF
.	TRBJ1-6	TRBV7-9	.	15	TGTGCCAGCAGCTTAGAAACAGGAAGCTATTCACCCCTCCACTTT	CASSLETGSYSPLHF